Presented here are 21 T cell receptor beta chains from one specimen sequenced in a study of cytomegalovirus exposure and HLA in healthy donors. Primers included in the PCR were 60 Vbeta and 13 Jbeta primers. The assay was immunoSEQ multiplex PCR, and TCRdb's table has in-frame clones only and misses some. The sample yields around 120,000 clones, around 82% seen once. Sequencing used PBMCs. These receptor sequences come from a boy aged 5-17 years in good health and CMV-seronegative.

The chain recombines TRBV7-8 with TRBJ2-7, with 8 bases that match TRBD1. There are 16 residues in the CDR3. CDR1 SGHVS and CDR2 FQNEAQ come from the germline V gene. V lost 4 bases to trimming and J lost 3 bases; unmatched junction nucleotides: 11. In nucleotides, the CDR3 is TGTGCCAGCAGCTCCGAAGCGAAGACAGGGGACTACGAGCAGTACTTC. Protein product: CASSSEAKTGDYEQYF.

This clone showed up just once. The chain joins TRBV4-1 to TRBJ2-1, with D unresolved. V lost 1 base to trimming and J lost 0 bases, with 10 bases between them. Germline V CDR1 and CDR2: MGHRA, YSYEKL. The CDR3 has 16 amino acids. CDR3 DNA: TGCGCCAGCAGCCAAGGCGGCGCCAGCTCCTACAATGAGCAGTTCTTC. Residues: CASSQGGASSYNEQFF.

The chain links TRBV9 to TRBJ2-2; D might be TRBD2 (6 bases). In germline, CDR1 is SGDLS, CDR2 YYNGEE. Deletions cut 6 bases from V and 6 bases from J, with 12 bases between. This CDR3 is built from 13 residues. The CDR3 DNA reads as TGTGCCAGCAATATTGGAGGGCCCGGGGAGCTGTTTTTT. Protein product: CASNIGGPGELFF.

J is TRBJ2-7 and V is TRBV30; a weak D match, TRBD2 (5 bases). Germline CDR1 is GTSNPN and CDR2 is SVGIG (reference sequence). This CDR3 contains 13 residues. V dropped 1 base and J dropped 6 bases, with 13 bases sitting between them. CDR3 DNA: TGTGCCTGGAGTGCATACCGGGGAAGCGAGCAGTACTTC. It encodes CAWSAYRGSEQYF.

The J gene is TRBJ2-7, the V gene TRBV18; D is unclear. Germline assignment: CDR1 KGHSH and CDR2 LQKENI. This CDR3 has 16 residues. With 1 base removed from V and 5 bases from J, the gap between germline ends came to 18 bases. The CDR3 here is CASSPRWAGGLDEQYF. For the CDR3, the DNA is TGTGCCAGCTCACCACGTTGGGCAGGTGGTTTGGACGAGCAGTACTTC.

The rearrangement uses TRBV11-2 and TRBJ1-3; D remains unclear. There are 13 residues in the CDR3. Germline loops: CDR1 SGHAT, CDR2 FQNNGV. Trimming pared 4 bases from V and 7 bases from J, leaving 11 bases between. CDR3 DNA: TGTGCCAGCAGCTCTGACTTTGCCAACACCATATATTTT. Its translation is CASSSDFANTIYF.

This sequence joins TRBV4-2 and TRBJ1-3, with unresolved D. CDR1 is LGHNA and CDR2 is YNFKEQ in the germline V gene. The CDR3 totals 16 residues. The V and J ends lost 0 bases and 0 bases respectively, with 9 bases between them. In DNA, the CDR3 is TGTGCCAGCAGCCAAGATCGGGTGAGCTCTGGAAACACCATATATTTT. It codes for CASSQDRVSSGNTIYF.

The J gene is TRBJ1-2, the V gene TRBV27; perhaps TRBD1 as D (6 bases). There are 15 residues in the CDR3. Between the trimmed V and J ends, which lost 6 bases and 8 bases, there was a span of 22 bases. The germline V gene encodes CDR1 MNHEY and CDR2 SMNVEV (reference sequence). CDR3 nucleotides: TGTGCCAGCAGCTCAAACAGGGAAGTAGGGATAGGCTACACCTTC. Translating it yields CASSSNREVGIGYTF.

To note about this clone: One end of the junction fails to match germline, which may point to a read error. The J gene is TRBJ1-1, the V gene TRBV7-9; D is unclear. Germline assignment: CDR1 SEHNR and CDR2 FQNEAQ (reference sequence). CDR3 length equals 12 residues. Here the CDR3 DNA reads TGTTCCAGCAGCTTAGTAAACACTGAAGCTTTCTTT. Its translation: CSSSLVNTEAFF.

The V and J genes are TRBV5-1 and TRBJ2-3; possibly TRBD2 for D (6 bases). CDR1 and CDR2 from the germline V gene are SGHRS and YFSETQ. The CDR3 is 15 amino acids. V was shortened by 0 bases and J by 3 bases, with 11 bases between the two germline ends. CDR3 protein: CASSLDEGRTDTQYF. The CDR3 DNA follows: TGCGCCAGCAGCTTGGATGAGGGGAGGACAGATACGCAGTATTTT.

The rearrangement links TRBV25-1 to TRBJ1-2, with D possibly TRBD1 on 5 matching bases. CDR1 is MGHDK, CDR2 SYGVNS, per germline. With 2 bases removed from V and 5 bases from J, the gap between germline ends came to 15 bases. The CDR3 length is 15 residues. The CDR3 DNA reads TGTGCCAGCAGTGAACCGGGGGGTCATTCTTATGGCTACACCTTC. Translation gives CASSEPGGHSYGYTF.

The CDR3 spells CASSPSPSGPYNEQFF. The CDR3 coding sequence is TGTGCCAGCAGCCCCAGTCCTAGCGGGCCCTACAATGAGCAGTTCTTC. V is TRBV7-3 and J is TRBJ2-1; 8 bases fit TRBD2. This CDR3 has 16 residues. The J segment lost 2 bases and the V segment lost 5 bases, leaving 8 bases of the junction unmatched. The V gene's germline CDR1 is SGHTA and CDR2 FQGTGA.

This clone was seen a few times. The chain joins TRBV5-6 to TRBJ2-7, with TRBD1 matching 8 bases. The J segment lost 6 bases and the V segment lost 4 bases, leaving 3 bases of the junction unmatched. This CDR3 is built from 12 residues. The V gene's germline CDR1 is SGHDT and CDR2 YYEEEE. CDR3 sequence (DNA): TGTGCCAGCAGCCCGACAGGGGTCGAGCAGTACTTC. It specifies CASSPTGVEQYF.

The chain has TRBV2 and TRBJ1-6; D not certain. Trimming took 10 bases from V and 7 from J, leaving 14 bases between them. Germline CDR1 and CDR2: SNHLY and FYNNEI. The CDR3 consists of 13 residues. The CDR3 loop is CATGEEGNSPLHF. In DNA form, the CDR3 reads TGTGCCACCGGGGAGGAAGGGAATTCACCCCTCCACTTT.

The chain joins TRBV6-5 to TRBJ2-5, with 11 bases identical to TRBD2. This CDR3 has 14 residues. The junction had 3 bases not matched to a gene; V was cut back by 6 bases and J by 3 bases. CDR1 MNHEY and CDR2 SVGAGI come from the germline V gene. Written as DNA, the CDR3 is TGTGCCAGCAGCGGGGGACTAGCGGAAGAGACCCAGTACTTC. It codes for CASSGGLAEETQYF.

This clone showed up just a few times. The chain couples TRBV6-5 to TRBJ1-1, with D unresolved. V shed 6 bases and J shed 2 bases, with 10 bases lying between them. This CDR3 comprises 13 residues. Germline CDR1 and CDR2: MNHEY and SVGAGI. CDR3 in DNA: TGTGCCAGCAGCCCCGACAAAAACACTGAAGCTTTCTTT. Its protein product is CASSPDKNTEAFF.

The rearrangement uses TRBV30 and TRBJ2-7; D is unclear. Germline lookup yields CDR1 GTSNPN and CDR2 SVGIG (reference sequence). V was pared by 2 bases and J by 7 bases, with 12 bases between. There are 12 residues in the CDR3. The CDR3 DNA sequence: TGTGCCTGGAGTCCCCGGTCTTGGGAGCAGTACTTC. Its translation is CAWSPRSWEQYF.

In nucleotides, the CDR3 is TGTGCCAGCAGTTACGGAGGGGGACAGGGAATGAGTACGCAGTATTTT. Translated, it gives CASSYGGGQGMSTQYF. This chain links TRBV6-6 with TRBJ2-3, with TRBD1 matching 9 bases. J gave up 8 bases and V 2 bases, and 11 bases lay outside the gene matches. CDR1 is MNHNY, CDR2 SVGAGI, per germline (reference sequence). The CDR3 has 16 amino acids.

V gene TRBV5-1 combines with J gene TRBJ1-2, with 7 bases fitting TRBD1. CDR1 SGHRS and CDR2 YFSETQ come from the germline V gene. V dropped 4 bases and J dropped 8; count of bases not matched to a gene: 17. The length of the CDR3 is 16 residues. The CDR3 sequence: CASSHPDRLIVGGYTF. The CDR3 DNA is TGCGCCAGCAGCCACCCGGACAGGTTAATCGTGGGGGGCTACACCTTC.

This chain joins TRBV18 and TRBJ1-5; TRBD1 agrees at 9 bases. V gave up 3 bases and J gave up 6 bases; unmatched junction bases: 9. The germline gives CDR1 KGHSH, CDR2 LQKENI. The CDR3 is made up of 16 amino acids. The CDR3 protein is CASSPSGTGNGQPQHF. DNA for the CDR3: TGTGCCAGCTCACCTTCCGGGACAGGGAACGGTCAGCCCCAGCATTTT.

The chain links TRBV30 to TRBJ1-1, with no clear D. From germline, CDR1 is GTSNPN and CDR2 SVGIG (reference sequence). The CDR3 has 13 residues. Between the trimmed V and J ends, which lost 2 bases and 0 bases, there was a span of 7 bases. The CDR3 DNA is TGTGCCTGGAGTCCCACAGTGAACACTGAAGCTTTCTTT. Its translation: CAWSPTVNTEAFF.